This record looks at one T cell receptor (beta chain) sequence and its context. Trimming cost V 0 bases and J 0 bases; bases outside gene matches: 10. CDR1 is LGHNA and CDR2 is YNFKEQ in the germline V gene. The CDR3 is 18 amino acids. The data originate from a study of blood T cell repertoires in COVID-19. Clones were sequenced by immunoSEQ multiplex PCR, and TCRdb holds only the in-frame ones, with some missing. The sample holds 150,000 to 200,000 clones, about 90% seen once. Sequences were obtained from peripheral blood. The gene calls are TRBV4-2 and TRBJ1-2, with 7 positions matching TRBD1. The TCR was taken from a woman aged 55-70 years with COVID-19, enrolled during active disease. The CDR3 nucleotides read TGTGCCAGCAGCCAAGATCAATCGGACAGGCTAGCTAACTATGGCTACACCTTC. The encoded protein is CASSQDQSDRLANYGYTF.